This T cell receptor (beta chain) was recorded in a study of cytotoxic CD8 clonotypes in ibrutinib-treated CLL. The repertoire was sequenced with immunoSEQ multiplex PCR; TCRdb's copy has only in-frame clones and lacks some. The table lists approximately 200,000 clones, over 60% of them singletons, with roughly an eighth in the top ten. Germline lookup yields CDR1 KGHSH and CDR2 LQKENI. The CDR3 runs 15 residues. V shed 3 bases and J 8 bases; nucleotides not matched to a gene: 9. The sequence derives from a human donor with chronic lymphocytic leukemia. Specimen: PBMCs, collected after 24 months of ibrutinib treatment. This chain connects TRBV18 to TRBJ1-3, with 8 bases matching TRBD1. The CDR3 bases are TGTGCCAGCTCACCCGGACAGGGTTCAGGGGACACCATATATTTT. As protein: CASSPGQGSGDTIYF. Full variable domain (rest looked up from reference TRBV18 and TRBJ1-3): NAGVMQNPRHLVRRRGQEARLRCSPMKGHSHVYWYRQLPEEGLKFMVYLQKENIIDESGMPKERFSAEFPKEGPSILRIQQVVRGDSAAYFCASSPGQGSGDTIYFGEGSWLTVV.